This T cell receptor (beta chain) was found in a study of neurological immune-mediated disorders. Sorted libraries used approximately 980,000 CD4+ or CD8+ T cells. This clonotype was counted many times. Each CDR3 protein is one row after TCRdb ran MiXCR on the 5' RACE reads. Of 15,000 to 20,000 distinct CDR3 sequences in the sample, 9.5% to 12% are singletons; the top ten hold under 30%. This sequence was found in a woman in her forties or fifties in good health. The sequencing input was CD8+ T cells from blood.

The CDR3 bases are TGCGCCAGCAGCCAAGGCTTCACCTTCATCGCGAACACCGGGGAGCTGTTTTTT. This encodes CASSQGFTFIANTGELFF. V is TRBV4-3 and J is TRBJ2-2, with D uncertain. This CDR3 spans 18 amino acids. Trimming took off 1 base at V and 0 bases at J, with 15 bases between the two ends. Germline CDR1 reads LGHNA; CDR2 reads YSLEER.